A selection of T cell receptor beta chains follows, all from one sample in a study of T cells in Graves' hyperthyroidism and ophthalmopathy. MiXCR was run by TCRdb on the multiplex PCR reads, yielding one entry per CDR3 protein. The sample holds about 210,000 distinct CDR3 sequences, about 16% seen once. Sequences were obtained from blood. The origin of the receptors is a man aged 35-49 years with Graves' hyperthyroidism. Each CDR3 is given without its conserved first and last residue. Fields, in order: V gene, J gene, D gene, CDR3 protein. D genes are given only for firm matches.

v_gene: TRBV28; j_gene: TRBJ1-1; d_gene: .; CDR3aa: ASKNGGNTEAF
v_gene: TRBV29-1; j_gene: TRBJ2-1; d_gene: TRBD1; CDR3aa: SVPTGGAGNEQF
v_gene: TRBV4-1; j_gene: TRBJ2-2; d_gene: .; CDR3aa: ASSPLATGELF
v_gene: TRBV12-3/TRBV12-4; j_gene: TRBJ1-5; d_gene: .; CDR3aa: ASRKQDQPQH
v_gene: TRBV7-9; j_gene: TRBJ2-2; d_gene: .; CDR3aa: ASSLGREDIGELF
v_gene: TRBV20-1; j_gene: TRBJ1-1; d_gene: .; CDR3aa: SASWPLATEAF
v_gene: TRBV2; j_gene: TRBJ2-2; d_gene: TRBD2; CDR3aa: ASRLGRDRTGELF
v_gene: TRBV6-1; j_gene: TRBJ2-1; d_gene: TRBD2; CDR3aa: ASSSRLAGDQF
v_gene: TRBV12-3/TRBV12-4; j_gene: TRBJ2-5; d_gene: .; CDR3aa: ASSLALLSLRQETQY
v_gene: TRBV20-1; j_gene: TRBJ1-2; d_gene: .; CDR3aa: SARILAVANYGYT
v_gene: TRBV19; j_gene: TRBJ1-5; d_gene: .; CDR3aa: ASSFSHQPQH
v_gene: TRBV6-1; j_gene: TRBJ2-7; d_gene: .; CDR3aa: ACSATEISYEQY
v_gene: TRBV10-3; j_gene: TRBJ1-4; d_gene: .; CDR3aa: AISVRVNEKLF
v_gene: TRBV27; j_gene: TRBJ1-5; d_gene: .; CDR3aa: ASSLGTKSNQPQH
v_gene: TRBV7-8; j_gene: TRBJ2-3; d_gene: .; CDR3aa: ASSFSNWPRLLPDTQY
v_gene: TRBV28; j_gene: TRBJ2-1; d_gene: TRBD1; CDR3aa: ASSLVGGIHNEQF
v_gene: TRBV20-1; j_gene: TRBJ1-3; d_gene: TRBD1; CDR3aa: SARWDRGPSGNTIY
v_gene: TRBV7-2; j_gene: TRBJ2-1; d_gene: .; CDR3aa: ASRAGLERDEQF
v_gene: TRBV2; j_gene: TRBJ2-1; d_gene: .; CDR3aa: ATILGGGLNEQF
v_gene: TRBV28; j_gene: TRBJ1-6; d_gene: .; CDR3aa: ASSLPGFKSPLH
v_gene: TRBV20-1; j_gene: TRBJ1-1; d_gene: .; CDR3aa: SARDRGENTEAF
v_gene: TRBV20-1; j_gene: TRBJ1-1; d_gene: .; CDR3aa: SARGGQGIGTEAF
v_gene: TRBV7-2; j_gene: TRBJ1-1; d_gene: .; CDR3aa: ASSSMSNTEAF
v_gene: TRBV12-3/TRBV12-4; j_gene: TRBJ2-7; d_gene: TRBD2; CDR3aa: ASSLTAGGEQY
v_gene: TRBV11-2; j_gene: TRBJ2-2; d_gene: TRBD1; CDR3aa: ASSPGARDRDTGELF
v_gene: TRBV9; j_gene: TRBJ2-2; d_gene: .; CDR3aa: ASSVDHAGELF
v_gene: TRBV15; j_gene: TRBJ1-4; d_gene: .; CDR3aa: ATSGLGEKLF
v_gene: TRBV7-2; j_gene: TRBJ2-1; d_gene: .; CDR3aa: ASSLPGIPREFSYNEQF
v_gene: TRBV7-2; j_gene: TRBJ1-4; d_gene: TRBD1; CDR3aa: ASSPRQGTNEKLF
v_gene: TRBV20-1; j_gene: TRBJ2-1; d_gene: .; CDR3aa: GLIRGNNEQF
v_gene: TRBV28; j_gene: TRBJ1-5; d_gene: TRBD1; CDR3aa: ASSPAYGQGVGPQH
v_gene: TRBV28; j_gene: TRBJ1-2; d_gene: TRBD1; CDR3aa: ASSFRGYYGYT
v_gene: TRBV27; j_gene: TRBJ1-3; d_gene: .; CDR3aa: ASSPLGVAGNTIY
v_gene: TRBV28; j_gene: TRBJ1-5; d_gene: .; CDR3aa: ASSSGTTNQPQH
v_gene: TRBV11-2; j_gene: TRBJ1-4; d_gene: .; CDR3aa: ASSRQLSTNEKLF
v_gene: TRBV10-3; j_gene: TRBJ1-2; d_gene: .; CDR3aa: AISESGALGTNYGYT
v_gene: TRBV4-3; j_gene: TRBJ2-5; d_gene: .; CDR3aa: ASSQVAGQETQY
v_gene: TRBV6-2/TRBV6-3; j_gene: TRBJ2-1; d_gene: TRBD2; CDR3aa: ASSYSRGGRNEQF
v_gene: TRBV29-1; j_gene: TRBJ1-1; d_gene: .; CDR3aa: SVGRYSWDTEAF
v_gene: TRBV20-1; j_gene: TRBJ2-7; d_gene: .; CDR3aa: SARPRSYEQY